These T cell receptor beta chains were read from a single sample in a study of blood T cell repertoires in COVID-19. The protocol was immunoSEQ multiplex PCR, while the TCRdb copy is restricted to in-frame clones and leaves out a portion. The table includes approximately 160,000 clones, 85% detected once. Sequencing was carried out using peripheral blood. These receptors originate from a woman aged 55-69 years with COVID-19, enrolled during active disease. Each CDR3 is given with its conserved first and last residue. The D gene is left open where the match is weak. Size is omitted from some rows. Given values are once, few, many or a class for expanded clones.

d_call j_call clone_size v_call cdr3_nt cdr3_aa
- TRBJ2-1 - TRBV11-2 TGTGCCAGCAGCTTCGCGGGTCGGAATGAGCAGTTCTTC CASSFAGRNEQFF
TRBD1 TRBJ1-1 - TRBV27 TGTGCCAGCAGTCCCCGACAGGGGAAAGGGGAAAACACTGAAGCTTTCTTT CASSPRQGKGENTEAFF
- TRBJ2-7 - TRBV5-1 TGCGCCAGCAGCTTGGTTCCCCCAAACCTACCCATCGAGCAGTACTTC CASSLVPPNLPIEQYF
- TRBJ2-3 - TRBV18 TGTGCCAGCTCACCGAAGGCTAGCGATAGCACAGATACGCAGTATTTT CASSPKASDSTDTQYF
- TRBJ1-2 - TRBV25-1 TGTGCCAGCAGTCGGGAGGGCGGAAGGTACTATGGCTACACCTTC CASSREGGRYYGYTF
- TRBJ2-3 - TRBV5-5 TGTGCCAGCAGCCACCAGACAGGTACTAGCACAGATACGCAGTATTTT CASSHQTGTSTDTQYF
TRBD1 TRBJ1-3 - TRBV10-3 TGTGCCATCAGGGCGACAGGGAACTCTGGAAACACCATATATTTT CAIRATGNSGNTIYF
- TRBJ2-5 - TRBV2 TGTGCCAGCAGTAATACTAGGTCGAGTGAGACCCAGTACTTC CASSNTRSSETQYF
- TRBJ1-2 - TRBV18 TGTGCCAGCTCACTGACAGTGGTTGACTATGGCTACACCTTC CASSLTVVDYGYTF
TRBD1 TRBJ2-2 - TRBV7-9 TGTGCCAGCAGCTTATTCCCACCGACAGGGGTGGGCACCGGGGAGCTGTTTTTT CASSLFPPTGVGTGELFF
- TRBJ1-1 - TRBV30 TGTGCCTGGAGGGGAGGGGGACATTCTAGGACTGAAGCTTTCTTT CAWRGGGHSRTEAFF
TRBD2 TRBJ2-5 once TRBV7-9 TGTGCCAGCAGCTGGACTAGCGGGGGGGCGGAAGAGACCCAGTACTTC CASSWTSGGAEETQYF
- TRBJ2-1 once TRBV14 TGTGCCAGCAGCCAAGATATGAGCGGCCAGAACAATGAGCAGTTCTTC CASSQDMSGQNNEQFF
- TRBJ2-1 few TRBV9 TGTGCCAGCAGCGCCGACAGGTATTCGGACAATGAGCAGTTCTTC CASSADRYSDNEQFF
TRBD1 TRBJ1-5 - TRBV24-1 TGTGCCACCAGTGATGGACAGGCCGGGGGAGAACCCCAGCATTTT CATSDGQAGGEPQHF
TRBD1 TRBJ1-2 - TRBV27 TGTGCCAGCAGTTGGACAGGTTCGGTTGACTATGGCTACACCTTC CASSWTGSVDYGYTF
TRBD1 TRBJ2-1 - TRBV6-5 TGTGCCAGCAGTCACGACAGGGGGCTCGGTGAGCAGTTCTTC CASSHDRGLGEQFF
TRBD1 TRBJ2-1 - TRBV7-3 TGTGCCAGCAGCCTAACCGGGACAGGGGGTTACAATGAGCAGTTCTTC CASSLTGTGGYNEQFF
- TRBJ1-6 - TRBV7-2 TGTGCCAGCAGCCCTGACGGGAACTATAATTCACCCCTCCACTTT CASSPDGNYNSPLHF
- TRBJ1-6 - TRBV18 TGTGCCAGCTCACCAACTGAGAATAATTCACCCCTCCACTTT CASSPTENNSPLHF
- TRBJ2-1 - TRBV7-9 TGTGCCAGCAGCTTAGGACAGAGGAATGAGCAGTTCTTC CASSLGQRNEQFF
- TRBJ1-2 - TRBV11-2 TGTGCCAGCAGCTTAGAGAGGGACTATGGCTACACCTTC CASSLERDYGYTF
TRBD1 TRBJ1-2 - TRBV18 TGTGCCAGCTCACCACGTGCAAGCCAGGGGGCGGACTATGGCTACACCTTC CASSPRASQGADYGYTF
- TRBJ1-1 - TRBV2 TGTGCCAGCAGTGAGGGGCGGACCGCTGAAGCTTTCTTT CASSEGRTAEAFF
- TRBJ2-1 - TRBV21-1 TGTGCCAGCAGCGGAGCCCGGGACTATTACCCCTACAATGAGCAGTTCTTC CASSGARDYYPYNEQFF
- TRBJ2-3 - TRBV6-4 TGTGCCAGCAGTGCGGGGGGCAACACAGATACGCAGTATTTT CASSAGGNTDTQYF
- TRBJ1-1 - TRBV30 TGTGCCTGGAGTGTAAGGGGCCGTTTTATGAACACTGAAGCTTTCTTT CAWSVRGRFMNTEAFF
TRBD1 TRBJ1-3 - TRBV19 TGTGCCAGTCGGGACAGGCCTCTCTCTGGAAACACCATATATTTT CASRDRPLSGNTIYF
- TRBJ1-1 - TRBV6-6 TGTGCCAGCACTTTCACCAGACAGAACACTGAAGCTTTCTTT CASTFTRQNTEAFF
TRBD1 TRBJ1-4 - TRBV10-2 TGCGCCAGCAGTTCGGGACGTCCTGACAGGGGGGAAAAACTGTTTTTT CASSSGRPDRGEKLFF
- TRBJ2-2 few TRBV7-3 TGTGCCAGCAGCTTAGAGCCCACCGGGGAGCTGTTTTTT CASSLEPTGELFF
TRBD1 TRBJ2-1 - TRBV19 TGTGCCAGCCAAGGGGGGACAGGCATCTACAATGAGCAGTTCTTC CASQGGTGIYNEQFF